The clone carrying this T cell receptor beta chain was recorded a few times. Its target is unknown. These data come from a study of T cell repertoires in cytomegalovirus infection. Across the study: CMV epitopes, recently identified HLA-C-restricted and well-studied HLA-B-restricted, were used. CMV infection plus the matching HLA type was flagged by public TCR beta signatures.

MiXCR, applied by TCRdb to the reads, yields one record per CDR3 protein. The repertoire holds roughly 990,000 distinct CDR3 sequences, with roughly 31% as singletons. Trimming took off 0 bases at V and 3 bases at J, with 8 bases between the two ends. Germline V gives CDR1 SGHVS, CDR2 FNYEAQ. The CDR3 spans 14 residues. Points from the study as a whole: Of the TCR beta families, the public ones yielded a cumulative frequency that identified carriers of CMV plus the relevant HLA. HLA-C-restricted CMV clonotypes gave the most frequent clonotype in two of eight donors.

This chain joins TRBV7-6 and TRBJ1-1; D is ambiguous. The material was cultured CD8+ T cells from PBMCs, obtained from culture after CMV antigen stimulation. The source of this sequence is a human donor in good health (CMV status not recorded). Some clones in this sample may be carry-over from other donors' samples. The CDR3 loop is CASSLALQYTEAFF. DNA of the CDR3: TGTGCCAGCAGCTTAGCGTTACAGTACACTGAAGCTTTCTTT.